Below are 22 T cell receptor beta chains sequenced from a single sample in a study of blood T cell repertoires in COVID-19. Data came from immunoSEQ multiplex PCR; TCRdb stores just in-frame clones and leaves some out. The profile covers approximately 300,000 clones, with approximately 88% appearing a single time and approximately 5% taken by the ten largest. The specimen was PBMCs or T cells enriched from blood (not recorded which). The receptors shown here come from a man aged 55-75 years who had recovered from COVID-19.

This clone came up once. The chain joins TRBV7-9 to TRBJ1-5; D perhaps matches TRBD1 (5 bases). The CDR3 loop spans 14 amino acids. Germline V gives CDR1 SEHNR, CDR2 FQNEAQ (reference sequence). Trimming shortened V by 5 bases and J by 5 bases, and 13 bases separated the two germline ends. The DNA of the CDR3 is TGTGCCAGCAGCGCCCAGGGTGGGGATCAGCCCCAGCATTTT. Encoded protein: CASSAQGGDQPQHF.

The chain has TRBV19 and TRBJ1-4; D not certain. This CDR3 has 12 residues. Germline loops: CDR1 LNHDA, CDR2 SQIVND (reference sequence). V lost 0 bases and J lost 8, with 4 bases in between. The CDR3 coding sequence is TGTGCCAGTAGTATAGAAGCAGAAAAACTGTTTTTT. The encoded protein is CASSIEAEKLFF.

V gene TRBV28 combines with J gene TRBJ1-4; TRBD1 might be the D (6 bases). Between the trimmed V and J ends, which lost 11 bases and 3 bases, there was a span of 16 bases. Germline V gene data show CDR1 as MDHEN and CDR2 as SYDVKM. This CDR3 region has 14 residues. The DNA of the CDR3 is TGTGCCGCAAGGGGGTACATAGCTAATGAAAAACTGTTTTTT. Amino acid sequence: CAARGYIANEKLFF.

This clone was counted a single time. V gene TRBV19 combines with J gene TRBJ2-3; D is possibly TRBD2 (6 bases). This CDR3 is 12 amino acids long. Trimming pared 3 bases from V and 12 bases from J, leaving 13 bases between. In germline, CDR1 is LNHDA, CDR2 SQIVND (reference sequence). CDR3 residues: CASSMAGPFQYF. CDR3 nucleotide sequence: TGTGCCAGTAGTATGGCGGGGCCGTTTCAGTATTTT. The full variable domain, with the rest looked up from reference TRBV19 and TRBJ2-3, is DGGITQSPKYLFRKEGQNVTLSCEQNLNHDAMYWYRQDPGQGLRLIYYSQIVNDFQKGDIAEGYSVSREKKESFPLTVTSAQKNPTAFYLCASSMAGPFQYFGPGTRLTVL.

V and J are TRBV5-1 and TRBJ2-1; D might be TRBD2 (6 bases). The V and J ends lost 0 bases and 1 base respectively, with 8 bases between them. Germline CDR1 SGHRS, CDR2 YFSETQ. The CDR3 spans 15 residues. The DNA of the CDR3 is TGCGCCAGCAGCTTGGACGGGACTTCCTACAATGAGCAGTTCTTC. Protein sequence: CASSLDGTSYNEQFF.

V usage is TRBV19 and J usage is TRBJ1-1; D may be TRBD1 (5 bases). This CDR3 comprises 15 residues. With 4 bases removed from V and 6 bases from J, the gap between germline ends came to 18 bases. Per germline, CDR1 LNHDA and CDR2 SQIVND (reference sequence). The CDR3 spells CASSTSGITVSEAFF. The CDR3 DNA sequence: TGTGCCAGTAGTACATCAGGGATAACGGTATCTGAAGCTTTCTTT.

This sequence joins TRBV5-1 and TRBJ2-2; 14 bases map to TRBD2. Germline loops: CDR1 SGHRS, CDR2 YFSETQ. The CDR3 contains 18 residues. Losses at the gene ends were 4 bases for V and 7 bases for J; bases not matched to a gene: 12. The CDR3 DNA reads as TGCGCCAGCAGCGCCGCCGGGACTAGCGGGAGTTTGGTCGGGGAGCTGTTTTTT. Amino acids: CASSAAGTSGSLVGELFF.

The chain joins TRBV19 to TRBJ1-6; D gene ambiguous. The CDR3 has 12 amino acids. CDR1 and CDR2 (germline): LNHDA, SQIVND (reference sequence). V gave up 5 bases and J gave up 8 bases, with 7 bases separating them. The CDR3 sequence: CASSVDYSPLHF. In DNA, the CDR3 is TGTGCCAGTAGTGTCGACTATTCACCCCTCCACTTT.

The rearrangement uses TRBV5-1 and TRBJ2-2; 11 bases are shared with TRBD2. The CDR3 totals 17 residues. Germline trimming cut 0 bases from V and 2 bases from J; bases unmatched to any gene: 3. CDR1 and CDR2 (germline): SGHRS, YFSETQ. CDR3 nucleotide sequence: TGCGCCAGCAGCTTGGGACTAGCGGGATATAACACCGGGGAGCTGTTTTTT. As protein: CASSLGLAGYNTGELFF.

J is TRBJ2-5 and V is TRBV27, with 7 bases matching TRBD1. The V and J ends lost 4 bases and 1 base, in that order; junction bases with no gene match: 6. Germline-derived CDR1 and CDR2 are MNHEY and SMNVEV (reference sequence). The CDR3 length is 15 residues. The CDR3 bases are TGTGCCAGCAGTTCTCGGACAGGCTTCCAAGAGACCCAGTACTTC. Amino acid sequence: CASSSRTGFQETQYF.

This chain connects TRBV9 to TRBJ2-7; 14 bases are a match to TRBD2. The V gene's germline CDR1 is SGDLS and CDR2 YYNGEE. V lost 3 bases, J lost 7 bases, and 6 bases stayed unmatched. This CDR3 spans 15 amino acids. CDR3 sequence: CASSAGLAGGGEQYF. The CDR3 coding sequence is TGTGCCAGCAGCGCTGGACTAGCGGGAGGCGGTGAGCAGTACTTC.

The V and J genes are TRBV18 and TRBJ2-2, with no clear D. The CDR3 contains 15 residues. The germline V gene encodes CDR1 KGHSH and CDR2 LQKENI. Trimming stripped 3 bases from V and 4 bases from J, with 12 bases between. The CDR3 here is CASSPPETVTGELFF. The CDR3 bases are TGTGCCAGCTCACCCCCGGAGACGGTCACCGGGGAGCTGTTTTTT.

The chain is built from TRBV27 and TRBJ2-5; D remains unclear. The CDR3 is 16 amino acids. Trimming left V 0 bases short and J 5 bases short, with 16 bases between. Germline V lookup: CDR1 MNHEY, CDR2 SMNVEV (reference sequence). Written as DNA, the CDR3 is TGTGCCAGCAGTTTATCGGCGATTCCCGGGTGGGAGACCCAGTACTTC. Translated, it gives CASSLSAIPGWETQYF.

This clone was seen only once. V is TRBV28 and J is TRBJ2-1; 11 bases map to TRBD2. Germline CDR1 is MDHEN and CDR2 is SYDVKM. This CDR3 has 18 amino acids. V was pared by 4 bases and J by 7 bases, with 15 bases of the junction left unmatched. CDR3 amino acids: CASSSTGTSGVSRNEQFF. The CDR3 DNA sequence: TGTGCCAGCAGTTCGACCGGGACTAGCGGTGTTTCGAGGAATGAGCAGTTCTTC.

The chain is built from TRBV5-1 and TRBJ2-7, with a possible D match to TRBD1 (6 bases). Trimming took off 1 base at V and 12 bases at J, with 20 bases between the two ends. CDR3 length: 14 residues. Germline CDR1 SGHRS, CDR2 YFSETQ. This CDR3 is CASSLSPGESTPYF. The CDR3 nucleotides read TGCGCCAGCAGCTTGTCCCCAGGGGAATCTACGCCGTACTTC.

The genes are TRBV7-2 and TRBJ1-3; TRBD1 is a possible D gene (5 bases). Per germline, CDR1 SGHTA and CDR2 FQGNSA. This CDR3 is built from 16 residues. Trimming took 2 bases from V and 0 from J, leaving 11 bases between them. CDR3 loop: CASSLMGGSSGNTIYF. CDR3 DNA: TGTGCCAGCAGCTTAATGGGGGGGAGCTCTGGAAACACCATATATTTT.

J is TRBJ1-6 and V is TRBV5-1; D may be TRBD1 (5 bases). Germline V lookup: CDR1 SGHRS, CDR2 YFSETQ. V lost 7 bases and J lost 6, with 14 bases in between. The CDR3 is made up of 14 amino acids. In nucleotides, the CDR3 is TGCGCCAGCTGCCAGTTTGGGGCTAATTCACCCCTCCACTTT. Amino acid sequence: CASCQFGANSPLHF.

The V and J genes are TRBV2 and TRBJ2-7; 11 nucleotides match TRBD2. The germline V gene encodes CDR1 SNHLY and CDR2 FYNNEI. Losses at the gene ends were 6 bases for V and 0 bases for J; bases not matched to a gene: 7. This CDR3 is 16 amino acids long. CDR3 in DNA: TGTGCCAGCAGCTATTTTACTAGCGGGAGCTCCTACGAGCAGTACTTC. It encodes CASSYFTSGSSYEQYF.

V usage is TRBV6-5 and J usage is TRBJ2-5; tentatively, D is TRBD2 (7 bases). The germline V gene has CDR1 MNHEY and CDR2 SVGAGI. The CDR3 has 14 residues. Between the trimmed V and J ends, which lost 2 bases and 4 bases, there was a span of 11 bases. The CDR3 DNA follows: TGTGCCAGCAGTTACGGCGGGGGCGCAGAGACCCAGTACTTC. This translates into CASSYGGGAETQYF.

V is TRBV27 and J is TRBJ2-3; 9 bases map to TRBD2. V dropped 8 bases and J dropped 4; count of bases not matched to a gene: 13. This CDR3 has 16 residues. Germline lookup yields CDR1 MNHEY and CDR2 SMNVEV (reference sequence). CDR3 residues: CASVDSGGPRADTQYF. In DNA form, the CDR3 reads TGTGCCAGCGTGGATAGCGGGGGCCCCAGGGCAGATACGCAGTATTTT.

In this sample, this clone turned up a few times. This chain connects TRBV5-1 to TRBJ2-7; TRBD1 aligns across 7 bases. The germline V gene has CDR1 SGHRS and CDR2 YFSETQ. The V and J ends lost 0 bases and 6 bases, in that order; junction bases with no gene match: 3. The CDR3 is made up of 13 amino acids. The CDR3 bases are TGCGCCAGCAGCTTGGGACAGGGACCCGAGCAGTACTTC. Encoded protein: CASSLGQGPEQYF.

The chain links TRBV11-2 to TRBJ1-6; D possibly corresponds to TRBD1 (6 bases). The CDR3 contains 15 residues. Trimming took off 6 bases at V and 5 bases at J, with 14 bases between the two ends. Germline V lookup: CDR1 SGHAT, CDR2 FQNNGV. CDR3: CASRKRTENNSPLHF. DNA for the CDR3: TGTGCCAGCAGAAAGAGGACAGAAAATAATTCACCCCTCCACTTT.